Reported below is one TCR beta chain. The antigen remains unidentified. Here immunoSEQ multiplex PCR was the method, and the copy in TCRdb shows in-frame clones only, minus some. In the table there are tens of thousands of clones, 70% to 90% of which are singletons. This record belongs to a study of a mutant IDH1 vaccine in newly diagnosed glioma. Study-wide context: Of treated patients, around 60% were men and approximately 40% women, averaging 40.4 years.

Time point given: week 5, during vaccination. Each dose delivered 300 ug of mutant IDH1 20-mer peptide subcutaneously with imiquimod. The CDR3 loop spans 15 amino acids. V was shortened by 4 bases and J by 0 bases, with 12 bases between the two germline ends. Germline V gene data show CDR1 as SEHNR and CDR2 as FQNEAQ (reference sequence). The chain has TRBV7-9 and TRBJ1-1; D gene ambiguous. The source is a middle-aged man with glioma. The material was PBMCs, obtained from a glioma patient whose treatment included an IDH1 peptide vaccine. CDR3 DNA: TGTGCCAGCAGCTCTTTCCAAGGGATGAACACTGAAGCTTTCTTT. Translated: CASSSFQGMNTEAFF.